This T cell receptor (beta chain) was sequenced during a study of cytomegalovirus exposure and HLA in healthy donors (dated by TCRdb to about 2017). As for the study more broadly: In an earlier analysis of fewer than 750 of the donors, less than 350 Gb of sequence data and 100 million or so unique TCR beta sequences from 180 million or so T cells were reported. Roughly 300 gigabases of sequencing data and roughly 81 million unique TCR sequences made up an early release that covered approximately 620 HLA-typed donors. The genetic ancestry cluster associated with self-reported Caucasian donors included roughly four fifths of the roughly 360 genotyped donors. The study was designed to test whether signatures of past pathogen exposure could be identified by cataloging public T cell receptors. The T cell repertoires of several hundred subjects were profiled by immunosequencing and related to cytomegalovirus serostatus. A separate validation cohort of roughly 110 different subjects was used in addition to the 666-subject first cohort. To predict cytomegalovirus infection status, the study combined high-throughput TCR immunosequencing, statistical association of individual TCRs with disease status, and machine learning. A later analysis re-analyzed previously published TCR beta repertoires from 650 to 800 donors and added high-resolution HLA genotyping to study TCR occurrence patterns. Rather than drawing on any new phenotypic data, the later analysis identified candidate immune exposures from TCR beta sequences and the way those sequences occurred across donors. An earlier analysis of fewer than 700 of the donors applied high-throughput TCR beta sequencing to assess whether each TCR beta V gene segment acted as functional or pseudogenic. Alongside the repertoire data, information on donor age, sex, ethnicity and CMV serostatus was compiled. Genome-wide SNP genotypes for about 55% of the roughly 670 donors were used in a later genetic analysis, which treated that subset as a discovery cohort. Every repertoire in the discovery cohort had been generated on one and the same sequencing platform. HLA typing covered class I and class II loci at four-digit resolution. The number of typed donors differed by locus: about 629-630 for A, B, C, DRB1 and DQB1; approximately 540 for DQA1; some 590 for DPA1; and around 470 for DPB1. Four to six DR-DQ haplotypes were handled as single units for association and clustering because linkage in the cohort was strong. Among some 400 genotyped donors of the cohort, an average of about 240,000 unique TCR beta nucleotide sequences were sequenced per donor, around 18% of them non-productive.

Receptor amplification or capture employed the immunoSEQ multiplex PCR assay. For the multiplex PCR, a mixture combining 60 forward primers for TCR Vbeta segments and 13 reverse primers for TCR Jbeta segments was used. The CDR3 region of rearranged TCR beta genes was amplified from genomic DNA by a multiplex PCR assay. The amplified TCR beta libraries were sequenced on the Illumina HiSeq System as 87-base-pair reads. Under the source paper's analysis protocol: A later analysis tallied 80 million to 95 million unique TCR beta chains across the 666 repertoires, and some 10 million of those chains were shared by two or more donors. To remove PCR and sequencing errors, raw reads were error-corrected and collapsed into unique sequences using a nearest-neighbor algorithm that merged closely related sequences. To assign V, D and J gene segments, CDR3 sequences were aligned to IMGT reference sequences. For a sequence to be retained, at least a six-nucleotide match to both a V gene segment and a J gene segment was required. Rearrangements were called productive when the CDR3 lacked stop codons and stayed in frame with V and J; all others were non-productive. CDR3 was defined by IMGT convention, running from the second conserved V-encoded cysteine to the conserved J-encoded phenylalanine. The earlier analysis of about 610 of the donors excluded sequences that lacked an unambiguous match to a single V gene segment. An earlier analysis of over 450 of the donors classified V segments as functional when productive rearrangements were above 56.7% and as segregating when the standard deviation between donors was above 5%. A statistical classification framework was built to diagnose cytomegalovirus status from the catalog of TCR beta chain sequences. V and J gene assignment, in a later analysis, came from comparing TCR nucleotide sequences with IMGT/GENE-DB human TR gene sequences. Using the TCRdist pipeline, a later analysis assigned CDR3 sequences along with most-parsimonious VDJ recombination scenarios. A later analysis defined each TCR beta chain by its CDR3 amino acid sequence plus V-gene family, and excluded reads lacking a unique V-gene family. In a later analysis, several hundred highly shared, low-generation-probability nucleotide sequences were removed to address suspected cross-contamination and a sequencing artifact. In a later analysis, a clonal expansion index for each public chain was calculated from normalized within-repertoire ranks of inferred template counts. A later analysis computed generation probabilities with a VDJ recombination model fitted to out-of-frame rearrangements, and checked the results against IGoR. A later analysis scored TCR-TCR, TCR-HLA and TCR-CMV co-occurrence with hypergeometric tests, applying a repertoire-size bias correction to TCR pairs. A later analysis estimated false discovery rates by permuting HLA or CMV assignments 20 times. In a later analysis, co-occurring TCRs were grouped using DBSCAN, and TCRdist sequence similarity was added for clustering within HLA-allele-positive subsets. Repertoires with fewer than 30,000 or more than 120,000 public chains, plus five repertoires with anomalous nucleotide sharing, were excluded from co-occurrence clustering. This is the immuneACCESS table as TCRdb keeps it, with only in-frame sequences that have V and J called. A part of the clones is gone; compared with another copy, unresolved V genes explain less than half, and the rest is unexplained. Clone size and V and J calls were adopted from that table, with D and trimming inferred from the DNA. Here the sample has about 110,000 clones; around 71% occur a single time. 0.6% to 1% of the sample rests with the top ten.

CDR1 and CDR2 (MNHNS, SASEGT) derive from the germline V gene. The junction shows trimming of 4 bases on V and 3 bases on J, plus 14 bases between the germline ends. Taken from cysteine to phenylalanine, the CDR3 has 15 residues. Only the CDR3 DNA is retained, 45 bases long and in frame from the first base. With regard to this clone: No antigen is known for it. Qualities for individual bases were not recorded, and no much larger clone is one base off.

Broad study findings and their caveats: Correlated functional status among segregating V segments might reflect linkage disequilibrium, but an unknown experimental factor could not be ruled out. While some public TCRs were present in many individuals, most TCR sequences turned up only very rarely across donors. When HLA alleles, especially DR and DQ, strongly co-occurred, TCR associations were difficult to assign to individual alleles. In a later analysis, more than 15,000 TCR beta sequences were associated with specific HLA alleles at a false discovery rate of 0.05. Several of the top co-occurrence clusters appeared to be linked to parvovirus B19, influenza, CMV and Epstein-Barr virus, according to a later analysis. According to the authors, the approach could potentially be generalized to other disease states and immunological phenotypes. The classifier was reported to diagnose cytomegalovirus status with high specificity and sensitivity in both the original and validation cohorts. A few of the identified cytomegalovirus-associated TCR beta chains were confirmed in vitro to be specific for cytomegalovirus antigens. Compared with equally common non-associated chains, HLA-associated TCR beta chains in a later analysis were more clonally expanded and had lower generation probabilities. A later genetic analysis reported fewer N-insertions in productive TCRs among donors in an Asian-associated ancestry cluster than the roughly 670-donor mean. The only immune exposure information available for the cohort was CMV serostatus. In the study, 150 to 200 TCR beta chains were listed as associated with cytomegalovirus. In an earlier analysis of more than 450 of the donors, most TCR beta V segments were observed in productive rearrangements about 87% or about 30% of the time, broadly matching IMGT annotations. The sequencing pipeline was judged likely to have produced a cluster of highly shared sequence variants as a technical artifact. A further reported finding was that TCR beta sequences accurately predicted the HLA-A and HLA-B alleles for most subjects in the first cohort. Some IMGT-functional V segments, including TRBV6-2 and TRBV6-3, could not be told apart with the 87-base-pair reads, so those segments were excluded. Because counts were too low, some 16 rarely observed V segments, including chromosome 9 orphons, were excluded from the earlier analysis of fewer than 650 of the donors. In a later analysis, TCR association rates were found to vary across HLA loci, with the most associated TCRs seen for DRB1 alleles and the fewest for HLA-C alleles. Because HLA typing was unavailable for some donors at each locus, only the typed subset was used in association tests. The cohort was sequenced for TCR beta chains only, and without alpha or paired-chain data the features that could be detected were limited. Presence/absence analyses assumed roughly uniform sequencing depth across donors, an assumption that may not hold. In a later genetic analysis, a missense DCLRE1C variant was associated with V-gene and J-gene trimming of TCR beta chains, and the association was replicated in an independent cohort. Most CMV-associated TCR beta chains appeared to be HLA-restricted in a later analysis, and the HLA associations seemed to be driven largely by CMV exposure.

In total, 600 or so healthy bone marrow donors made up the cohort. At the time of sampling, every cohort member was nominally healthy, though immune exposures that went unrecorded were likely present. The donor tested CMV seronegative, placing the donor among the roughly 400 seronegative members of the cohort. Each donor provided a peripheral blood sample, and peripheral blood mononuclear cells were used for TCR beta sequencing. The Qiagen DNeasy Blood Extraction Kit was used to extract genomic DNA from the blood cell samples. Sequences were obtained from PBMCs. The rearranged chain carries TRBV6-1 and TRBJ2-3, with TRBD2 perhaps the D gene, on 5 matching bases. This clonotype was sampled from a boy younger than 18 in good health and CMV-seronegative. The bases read TGTGCCAGCAGTGCGGGGAACCCCTGGACAGATACGCAGTATTTT. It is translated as CASSAGNPWTDTQYF.